The 8 T cell receptor beta chains below come from one sample, sequenced in a study of T cells in Graves' hyperthyroidism and ophthalmopathy (dated by TCRdb to about 2019). Libraries were made using multiplex PCR. TCRdb names Illumina HiSeq 2000 as the instrument used. Amplification of TCR beta CDR3 regions was carried out from RNA transcripts. The TCR CDR3 was subjected to a first round of RT-PCR using the HTBI primer set and the Qiagen OneStep RT-PCR kit. TCRdb reprocessing: public reads trimmed at Q25 with fastp, clones called with MiXCR, in-frame beta chains kept. Every entry covers one CDR3 protein and lists the most common genes and DNA from its rows. The table for this sample lists about 280,000 distinct CDR3 sequences; 25% to 30% of them were counted only once. The top ten hold approximately 25% of the sample. The sequenced sample was blood. The receptors originated from a man aged 35 to 55 with Graves' hyperthyroidism that later progressed to Graves' ophthalmopathy.

This clonotype showed up just a few times. The rearrangement links TRBV5-6 to TRBJ1-2; D gene unclear. The CDR3 covers 14 residues. Germline V gene sequence: CDR1 SGHDT, CDR2 YYEEEE. V was pared by 1 base and J by 7 bases, with 14 bases between. The CDR3 DNA reads TGTGCCAGCAGCTTGTTCGAAGCTAGGTCTGGCTACACCTTC. Amino acids: CASSLFEARSGYTF. The variable domain in full, with the rest retrieved from reference TRBV5-6 and TRBJ1-2, is DAGVTQSPTHLIKTRGQQVTLRCSPKSGHDTVSWYQQALGQGPQFIFQYYEEEERQRGNFPDRFSGHQFPNYSSELNVNALLLGDSALYLCASSLFEARSGYTFGSGTRLTVV.

The rearrangement links TRBV19 to TRBJ1-2; 9 bases line up with TRBD1. The germline V gene encodes CDR1 LNHDA and CDR2 SQIVND (reference sequence). The CDR3 length is 14 residues. The junction had 7 bases not matched to a gene; V was cut back by 4 bases and J by 7 bases. The CDR3 here is CASSTDRGTIGYTF. In nucleotides, the CDR3 is TGTGCCAGTAGTACCGACAGGGGGACGATTGGCTACACCTTC.

The sample holds many counts of this clonotype. This chain connects TRBV12-3 or TRBV12-4 to TRBJ2-7; 11 positions agree with TRBD2. V was pared by 3 bases and J by 6 bases, with 4 bases of the junction left unmatched. The CDR3 has 14 residues. CDR3 in DNA: TGTGCCAGCAGTTTGTCGCTAGCGGGAGGCGAGCAGTACTTC. Its protein is CASSLSLAGGEQYF.

This clonotype appeared many times. The V and J genes are TRBV7-9 and TRBJ2-7; tentatively, D is TRBD2 (6 bases). In germline, CDR1 is SEHNR, CDR2 FQNEAQ (reference sequence). V dropped 4 bases and J dropped 0 bases, with 19 bases sitting between them. The CDR3 is 17 residues long. The CDR3 protein is CASSSDAGSPTSYEQYF. In DNA form, the CDR3 reads TGTGCCAGCAGCTCCGACGCCGGGAGCCCCACCTCCTACGAGCAGTACTTC. Complete variable domain (other parts from reference TRBV7-9 and TRBJ2-7): DTGVSQNPRHKITKRGQNVTFRCDPISEHNRLYWYRQTLGQGPEFLTYFQNEAQLEKSRLLSDRFSAERPKGSFSTLEIQRTEQGDSAMYLCASSSDAGSPTSYEQYFGPGTRLTVT.

This clonotype was detected many times. The rearrangement joins TRBV14 to TRBJ2-5; TRBD2 might be the D (5 bases). Trimming removed 2 bases from V and 4 bases from J, with 14 bases in between. Germline CDR1 is SGHDN and CDR2 is FVKESK. This CDR3 region has 15 residues. Written as DNA, the CDR3 is TGTGCCAGCAGCCAACAGTACGGGATTGGAGAGACCCAGTACTTC. Residues: CASSQQYGIGETQYF. Supplemented by reference TRBV14 and TRBJ2-5, the full variable domain reads EAGVTQFPSHSVIEKGQTVTLRCDPISGHDNLYWYRRVMGKEIKFLLHFVKESKQDESGMPNNRFLAERTGGTYSTLKVQPAELEDSGVYFCASSQQYGIGETQYFGPGTRLLVL.

This clonotype was counted ten times or more. The chain is built from TRBV27 and TRBJ2-3; D is uncertain. The CDR3 contains 14 residues. V was cut by 5 bases and J by 2 bases, with 11 bases left in between. The germline CDR1 and CDR2 sequences are MNHEY and SMNVEV (reference sequence). This chain's CDR3 is CASSPYRNTDTQYF. The CDR3 nucleotides read TGTGCCAGCAGTCCTTATCGCAACACAGATACGCAGTATTTT.

This clonotype has a count of ten or more. The CDR3 coding sequence is TGTGCCAGCAGCTTATCCGAATCCACCGGGGAGCTGTTTTTT. Residues: CASSLSESTGELFF. This chain connects TRBV7-3 to TRBJ2-2, with unresolved D. V lost 2 bases and J 4 bases, leaving 8 bases between the germline ends. The germline gives CDR1 SGHTA, CDR2 FQGTGA. This CDR3 spans 14 amino acids.

The V and J genes are TRBV27 and TRBJ2-5; D unresolved. Germline V CDR1 and CDR2: MNHEY, SMNVEV (reference sequence). This CDR3 region has 14 residues. Trimming stripped 4 bases from V and 7 bases from J, with 16 bases between. The chain's CDR3 is CASSSRAGSGTQYF. The CDR3 DNA is TGTGCCAGCAGTTCTCGCGCCGGGTCGGGGACCCAGTACTTC.